One and the same sample provided the 11 T cell receptor beta chains below, sequenced in a study of human T cells and chemical hapten exposure. From the RACE reads, TCRdb called clonotypes with MiXCR, one entry per CDR3 protein. The repertoire consists of approximately 59,000 distinct CDR3 sequences, with 6% to 7% occurring once and the leading ten covering 3% to 4%. The time point: healthy volunteer bleed at 6 weeks. Before extraction, the whole blood was not fractionated, and total RNA was taken from it. The material sequenced was whole blood. The receptors shown here come from a female donor in good health. Some clones in this sample may be carry-over from other donors' samples.

This clonotype appeared a few times. The CDR3 loop reads CASSITSSYEQYF. CDR3 DNA: TGTGCCAGCAGTATAACTAGCAGTTACGAGCAGTACTTC. The chain joins TRBV27 to TRBJ2-7, with D possibly being TRBD2 (6 bases). The CDR3 length is 13 residues. CDR1 MNHEY and CDR2 SMNVEV come from the germline V gene (reference sequence). V gave up 5 bases and J gave up 4 bases, with 12 bases separating them.

This clonotype was observed a handful of times. J is TRBJ2-6 and V is TRBV4-2, with 11 bases fitting TRBD1. The length of the CDR3 is 19 residues. Germline V gene data show CDR1 as LGHNA and CDR2 as YNFKEQ. J was trimmed by 0 bases and V by 2 bases; bases with no gene match: 6. CDR3 DNA sequence: TGTGCCAGCAGCCAATGGCCGGGACAGGGGGTCTCTGGGGCCAACGTCCTGACTTTC. Protein sequence: CASSQWPGQGVSGANVLTF.

On this clonotype itself: A much larger clone differs by one base, so this may be a read error. This chain uses TRBV5-1 with TRBJ1-1, with unresolved D. CDR1 is SGHRS, CDR2 YFSETQ, per germline. V lost 2 bases, J lost 0 bases, and 11 bases lay in between. The CDR3 runs 15 residues. CDR3 in DNA: TGCGCCAGCAGCTTTTCGACCAGGATGAACACTGAAGCTTTCTTT. Amino acid sequence: CASSFSTRMNTEAFF.

This clonotype has a count of ten or more. The V gene is TRBV9, the J gene TRBJ2-3; 9 bases are a match to TRBD1. This CDR3 has 14 residues. V lost 3 bases, J lost 4 bases, and 3 bases stayed unmatched. Germline assignment: CDR1 SGDLS and CDR2 YYNGEE. The CDR3 DNA sequence: TGTGCCAGCAGCGCCCGACAGGGGGCAGATACGCAGTATTTT. Translated, it gives CASSARQGADTQYF.

This clonotype was recorded many times. The chain employs TRBV20-1 and TRBJ2-5; 8 bases fit TRBD2. Germline CDR1 DFQATT, CDR2 SNEGSKA (reference sequence). V shed 4 bases and J 5 bases; nucleotides not matched to a gene: 12. The CDR3 spans 15 residues. The CDR3 spells CSAIRREGSVETQYF. The CDR3 nucleotides read TGCAGTGCTATACGTCGGGAGGGTTCTGTGGAGACCCAGTACTTC.

The rearrangement uses TRBV29-1 and TRBJ2-1; D ambiguous. The CDR3 runs 12 residues. V lost 2 bases, J lost 4 bases, and 6 bases lay in between. Germline assignment: CDR1 SQVTM and CDR2 ANQGSEA. CDR3: CSVESRYNEQFF. CDR3 nucleotide sequence: TGCAGCGTTGAAAGCCGGTACAATGAGCAGTTCTTC.

V and J are TRBV4-3 and TRBJ1-3; unclear D gene. The V gene's germline CDR1 is LGHNA and CDR2 YSLEER. The CDR3 sequence is 16 residues long. The V end was cut by 0 bases, the J end by 5 bases, with 14 bases between. The CDR3 region is CASSQDIKTARNTIYF. As DNA, the CDR3 is TGCGCCAGCAGCCAAGATATCAAAACCGCTAGAAACACCATATATTTT.

This clonotype was observed a handful of times. The chain has TRBV5-5 and TRBJ2-7; 7 nucleotides align to TRBD1. The germline V gene encodes CDR1 SGHKS and CDR2 YYEKEE (reference sequence). The V gene end was trimmed by 4 bases and the J gene end by 13 bases; junction bases not matched to a gene: 8. This CDR3 is built from 11 residues. CDR3 DNA: TGTGCCAGCAGCGCAGACAGGGTCATCTACTTC. Protein: CASSADRVIYF.

The chain links TRBV28 to TRBJ2-5; 7 positions agree with TRBD1. The V gene end was trimmed by 6 bases and the J gene end by 5 bases; junction bases not matched to a gene: 9. The CDR3 sequence is 14 residues long. Germline V gives CDR1 MDHEN, CDR2 SYDVKM. CDR3 in DNA: TGTGCCAGCAGCCCGACAGGGTTTGGGGAGACCCAGTACTTC. Protein sequence: CASSPTGFGETQYF. Filled out from reference TRBV28 and TRBJ2-5, the complete variable domain reads DVKVTQSSRYLVKRTGEKVFLECVQDMDHENMFWYRQDPGLGLRLIYFSYDVKMKEKGDIPEGYSVSREKKERFSLILESASTNQTSMYLCASSPTGFGETQYFGPGTRLLVL.

The sample holds a few counts of this clonotype. V usage is TRBV2 and J usage is TRBJ1-2; D call uncertain. Trimming shortened V by 3 bases and J by 5 bases, and 13 bases separated the two germline ends. Germline V gene lookup returns CDR1 SNHLY and CDR2 FYNNEI. The CDR3 extends over 14 amino acids. CDR3 sequence reads: CASSENRPTYGYTF. The CDR3 DNA reads as TGTGCCAGCAGTGAGAACAGACCCACATATGGCTACACCTTC.

This clonotype was counted only a few times. This rearrangement joins TRBV4-3 to TRBJ2-7, with TRBD2 matching 13 bases. With 4 bases clipped from V and 3 bases from J, the junction kept 3 bases outside the gene matches. CDR3 length: 15 residues. Germline CDR1 is LGHNA and CDR2 is YSLEER. The CDR3 spells CASSRGLAGDYEQYF. DNA for the CDR3: TGCGCCAGCAGCCGAGGACTAGCGGGAGACTACGAGCAGTACTTC.